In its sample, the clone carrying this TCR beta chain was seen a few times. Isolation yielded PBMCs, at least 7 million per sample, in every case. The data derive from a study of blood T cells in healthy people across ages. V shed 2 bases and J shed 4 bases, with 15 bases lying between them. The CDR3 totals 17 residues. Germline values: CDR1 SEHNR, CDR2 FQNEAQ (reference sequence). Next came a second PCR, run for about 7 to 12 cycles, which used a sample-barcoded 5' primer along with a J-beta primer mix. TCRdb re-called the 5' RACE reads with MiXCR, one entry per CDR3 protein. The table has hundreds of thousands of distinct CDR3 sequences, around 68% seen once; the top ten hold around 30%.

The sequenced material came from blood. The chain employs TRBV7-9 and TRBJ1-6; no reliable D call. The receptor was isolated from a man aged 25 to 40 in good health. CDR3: CASSLIQSGTYNSPLHF. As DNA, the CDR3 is TGTGCCAGCAGCTTAATACAGTCGGGCACGTATAATTCACCCCTCCACTTT.